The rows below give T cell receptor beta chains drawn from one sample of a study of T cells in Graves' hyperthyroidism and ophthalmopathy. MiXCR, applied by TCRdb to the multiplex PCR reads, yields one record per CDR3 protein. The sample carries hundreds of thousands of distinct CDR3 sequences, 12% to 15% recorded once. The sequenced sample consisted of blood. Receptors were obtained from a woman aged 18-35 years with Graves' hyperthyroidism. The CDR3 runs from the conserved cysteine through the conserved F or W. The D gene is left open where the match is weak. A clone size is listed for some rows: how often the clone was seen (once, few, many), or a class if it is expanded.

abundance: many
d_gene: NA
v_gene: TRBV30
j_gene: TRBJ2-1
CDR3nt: TGTGCCTCGCACTCTCACAATGAGCAGTTCTTC
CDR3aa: CASHSHNEQFF

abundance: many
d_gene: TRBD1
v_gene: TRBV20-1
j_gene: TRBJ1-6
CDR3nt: TGCAGTGCAAGGGACAGAGGACGGCTCCTCCACTTT
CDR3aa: CSARDRGRLLHF

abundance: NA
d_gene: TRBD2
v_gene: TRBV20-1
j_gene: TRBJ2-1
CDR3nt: TGCAGTGCCAGGAAGGGACTAGCGGGAGGATACAATGAGCAGTTCTTC
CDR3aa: CSARKGLAGGYNEQFF

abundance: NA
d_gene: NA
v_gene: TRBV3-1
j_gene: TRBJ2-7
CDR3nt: TGTGCCAGCAGCCCCCACCCTAGGGGAGAAACCTACGAGCAGTACTTC
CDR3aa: CASSPHPRGETYEQYF

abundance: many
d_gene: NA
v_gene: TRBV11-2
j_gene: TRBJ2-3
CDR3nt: TGTGCCAGCAGCTCTGCGGCCCGGCCAGATACGCAGTATTTT
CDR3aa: CASSSAARPDTQYF

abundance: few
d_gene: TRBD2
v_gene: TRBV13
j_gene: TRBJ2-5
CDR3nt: TGTGCCAGCAGCCCGAGGCCTAGCGGCCGCGCACCCGGGACCCAGTACTTC
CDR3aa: CASSPRPSGRAPGTQYF

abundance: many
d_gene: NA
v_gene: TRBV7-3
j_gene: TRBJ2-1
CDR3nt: TGTGCCAGCAGCCGGCTTGTTGGTTCACGCCAAGCTCGCAATGAGCAGTTCTTC
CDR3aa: CASSRLVGSRQARNEQFF

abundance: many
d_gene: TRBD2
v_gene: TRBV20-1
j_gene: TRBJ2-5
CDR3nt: TGCAGTGCTAGCAGACCGACTAGCGGGGTCCACCTCCAAGAGACCCAGTACTTC
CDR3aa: CSASRPTSGVHLQETQYF

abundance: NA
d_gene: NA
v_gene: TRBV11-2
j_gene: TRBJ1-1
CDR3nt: TGTGCCAGCAGCTCCGGTCCGGGGGGCGTCACTGAAGCTTTCTTT
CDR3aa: CASSSGPGGVTEAFF

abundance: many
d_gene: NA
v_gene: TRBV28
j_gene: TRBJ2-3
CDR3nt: TGTGCCAGCAGTCTGGGTTATACGCAGTATTTT
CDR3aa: CASSLGYTQYF

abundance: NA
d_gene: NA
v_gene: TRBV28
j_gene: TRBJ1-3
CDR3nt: TGTGCCAGCAAGTTTCACCTGGGGCAGGGAAACACCATATATTTT
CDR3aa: CASKFHLGQGNTIYF

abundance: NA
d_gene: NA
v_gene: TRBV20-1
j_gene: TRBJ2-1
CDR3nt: TGCAGTGCTAGGTCTAGAACCTACAATGAGGAGTTCTTC
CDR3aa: CSARSRTYNEEFF

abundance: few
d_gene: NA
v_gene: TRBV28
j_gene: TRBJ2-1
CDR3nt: TGTGCCAGCAGCCGAAGGAGGGCTAGCGCATACAATGAGCAGTTCTTC
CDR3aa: CASSRRRASAYNEQFF

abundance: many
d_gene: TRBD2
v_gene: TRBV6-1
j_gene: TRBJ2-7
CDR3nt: TGTGCCAGCAGTATAGCGGGAGGGCCCTACGAGCAGTACTTC
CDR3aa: CASSIAGGPYEQYF

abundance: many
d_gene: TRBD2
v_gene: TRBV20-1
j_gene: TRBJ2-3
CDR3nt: TGCAGTGCTAGAGAGACTAGCGGGAGGACAGATACGCAGTATTTT
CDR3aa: CSARETSGRTDTQYF

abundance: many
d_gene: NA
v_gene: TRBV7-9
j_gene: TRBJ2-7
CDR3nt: TGTGCCAGCAGCTTAGGGCAGATGTACGACTACGAGCAGTACTTC
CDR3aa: CASSLGQMYDYEQYF

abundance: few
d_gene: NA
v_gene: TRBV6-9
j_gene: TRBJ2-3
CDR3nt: TGTGCCAGCAGTTATTGGATTAGCGGCCCCAGAGCAGATACGCAGTATTTT
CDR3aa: CASSYWISGPRADTQYF

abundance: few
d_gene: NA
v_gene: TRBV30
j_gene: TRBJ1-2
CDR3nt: TGTGCCTGGATAGCAGGCCTCACTAACTATGGCTACACCTTC
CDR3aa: CAWIAGLTNYGYTF

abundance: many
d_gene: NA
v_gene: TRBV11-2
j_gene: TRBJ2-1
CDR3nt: TGTGCCAGCAGCTTAGATTTAGGACGGGAGTGGGCTGAGCAGTTCTTC
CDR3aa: CASSLDLGREWAEQFF

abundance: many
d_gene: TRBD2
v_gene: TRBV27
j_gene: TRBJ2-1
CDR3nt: TGTGCCAGCAGTTTGACTAGCGTCTCCTACAATGAGCAGTTCTTC
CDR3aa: CASSLTSVSYNEQFF

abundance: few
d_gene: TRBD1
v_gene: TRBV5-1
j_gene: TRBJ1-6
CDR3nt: TGCGCCAGCAGCTACCGAGACAGGGAAAATTCACCCCTCCACTTT
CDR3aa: CASSYRDRENSPLHF

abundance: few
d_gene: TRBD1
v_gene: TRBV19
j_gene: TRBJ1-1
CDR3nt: TGTGCCAGTAGTACCCTTGGACAGGGGAACACTGAAGCTTTCTTT
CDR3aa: CASSTLGQGNTEAFF

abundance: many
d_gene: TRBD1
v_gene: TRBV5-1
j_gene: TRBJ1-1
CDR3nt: TGCGCCAGCAGTGGGACAGCCACTCGGACTGAAGCTTTCTTT
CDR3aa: CASSGTATRTEAFF

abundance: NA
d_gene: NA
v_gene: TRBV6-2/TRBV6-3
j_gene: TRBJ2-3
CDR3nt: TGTGCCAGCAGTTACTCGGGAATCAAGAGCACAGATACGCAGTATTTT
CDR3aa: CASSYSGIKSTDTQYF

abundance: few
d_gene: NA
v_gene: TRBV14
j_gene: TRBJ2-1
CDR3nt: TGTGCCAGCAGCCAAGTTGGGAACCGCAATGAGCAGTTCTTC
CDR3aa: CASSQVGNRNEQFF

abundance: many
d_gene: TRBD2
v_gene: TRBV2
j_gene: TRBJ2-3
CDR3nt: TGTGCCAGCAGTGAAATGCTAGCGGGAGGGCCGACAGATACGCAGTATTTT
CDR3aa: CASSEMLAGGPTDTQYF

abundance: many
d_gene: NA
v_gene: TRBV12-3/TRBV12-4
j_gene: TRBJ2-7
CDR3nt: TGTGCCAGCAGGAGAGGGGATTCCGCCTTCTACGAGCAGTACTTC
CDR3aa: CASRRGDSAFYEQYF

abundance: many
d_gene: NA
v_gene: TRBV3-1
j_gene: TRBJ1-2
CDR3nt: TGTGCCAGCAGCCAAGATCTGGTTGATAACTATGGCTACACCTTC
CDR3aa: CASSQDLVDNYGYTF

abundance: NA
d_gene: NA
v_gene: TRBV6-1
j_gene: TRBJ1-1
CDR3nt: TGTGCCAGCAGAAAGTCGGGGGATTACTTAGCTTTCTTT
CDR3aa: CASRKSGDYLAFF

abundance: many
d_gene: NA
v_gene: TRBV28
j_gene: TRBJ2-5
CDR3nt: TGTGCCAGCACCCCCCGTTGGGGGCTCTGGTCGGATGAGACCCAGTACTTC
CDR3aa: CASTPRWGLWSDETQYF

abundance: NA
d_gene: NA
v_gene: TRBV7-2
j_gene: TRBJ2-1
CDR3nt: TGTACCAGCAGCTCATCGAGGGGGGATGAGCAGTTCTTC
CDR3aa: CTSSSSRGDEQFF

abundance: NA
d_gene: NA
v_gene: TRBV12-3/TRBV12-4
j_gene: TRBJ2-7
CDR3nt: TGTGCCAGCAGTCCAGACGGGTGGGTCTACGAGCAGTACTTC
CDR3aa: CASSPDGWVYEQYF

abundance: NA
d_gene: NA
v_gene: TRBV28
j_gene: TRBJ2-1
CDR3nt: TGTGCCAGCGGAGGACTTTACAATGAGCAGTTCTTC
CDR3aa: CASGGLYNEQFF

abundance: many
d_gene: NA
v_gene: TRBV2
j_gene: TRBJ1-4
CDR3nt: TGTGCCAGCTTAGCCTGGGGGGGTTTTGGAGAAAAACTGTTTTTT
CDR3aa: CASLAWGGFGEKLFF

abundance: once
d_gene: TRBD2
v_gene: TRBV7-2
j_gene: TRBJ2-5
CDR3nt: TGTGCCAGCAGCCCTCCGGGACTAGCGGGAGATTATTTGTACTTC
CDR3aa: CASSPPGLAGDYLYF

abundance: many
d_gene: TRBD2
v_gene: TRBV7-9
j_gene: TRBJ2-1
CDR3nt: TGTGCCAGCAGCCCTAAACCGGGACTAGTGCCCTACAATGAGCAGTTCTTC
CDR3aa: CASSPKPGLVPYNEQFF

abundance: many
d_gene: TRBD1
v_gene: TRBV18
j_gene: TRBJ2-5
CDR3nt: TGTGCCAGCTCACCAGGGCAGGTACAGGGGGAGACCCAGTACTTC
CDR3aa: CASSPGQVQGETQYF

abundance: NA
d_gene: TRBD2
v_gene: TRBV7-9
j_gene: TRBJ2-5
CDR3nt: TGTGCCAGCAGCTTAGGACTAGCGGGAGGGGCAAGAGTCCAAGAGACCCAGTACTTC
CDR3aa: CASSLGLAGGARVQETQYF

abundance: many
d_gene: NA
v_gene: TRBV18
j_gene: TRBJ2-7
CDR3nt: TGTGCCAGCTCACCGCCCGCGAGCCCCTCCTACGAGCAGTACTTC
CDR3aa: CASSPPASPSYEQYF

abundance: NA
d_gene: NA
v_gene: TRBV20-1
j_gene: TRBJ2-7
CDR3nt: TGCAGTGCTAAGGACGGTCTTGCTAGACAAGGATCCGAGCAGTACTTC
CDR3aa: CSAKDGLARQGSEQYF

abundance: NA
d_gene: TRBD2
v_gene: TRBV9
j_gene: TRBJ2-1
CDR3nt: TGTGCCAGCAGTCCCAAGGTCGGGGGGTTTTACAATGAGCAGTTCTTC
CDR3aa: CASSPKVGGFYNEQFF

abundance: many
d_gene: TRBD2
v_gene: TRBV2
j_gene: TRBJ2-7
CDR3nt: TGTGCCAGCAGGGATAGCGGGAGCAGGAACGAGCAGTACTTC
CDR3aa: CASRDSGSRNEQYF

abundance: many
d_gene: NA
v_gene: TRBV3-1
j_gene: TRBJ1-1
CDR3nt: TGTGCCAGCAGCCAAGGACCGGAGATATACATGAACACTGAAGCTTTCTTT
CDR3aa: CASSQGPEIYMNTEAFF

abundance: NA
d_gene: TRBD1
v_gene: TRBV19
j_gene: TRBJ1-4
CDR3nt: TGTGCCAGTAGTGCACAGGGGCTGGATGAAGAACTGTTTTTT
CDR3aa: CASSAQGLDEELFF

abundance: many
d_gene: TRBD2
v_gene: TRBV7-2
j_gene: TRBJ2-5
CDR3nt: TGTGCCAGCAGCACCCGAGGGGGACTAGCGTTGGAGACCCAGTACTTC
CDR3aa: CASSTRGGLALETQYF

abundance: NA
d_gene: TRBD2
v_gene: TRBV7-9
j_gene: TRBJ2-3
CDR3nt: TGTGCCAGCAGCTCGCCCGACTTCGCGGGAGGGAAAGATACGCAGTATTTT
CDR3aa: CASSSPDFAGGKDTQYF

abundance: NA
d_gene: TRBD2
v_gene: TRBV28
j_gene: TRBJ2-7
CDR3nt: TGTGCCAGCAGTCCAGATGGGTATCGGGGGGGGCCTGCCCAAGGGGAGCAGTACTTC
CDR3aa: CASSPDGYRGGPAQGEQYF

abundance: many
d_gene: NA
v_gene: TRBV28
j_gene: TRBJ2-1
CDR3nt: TGTGCCAGCAGTTTTGGAGAGAGTGAGCAGTTCTTC
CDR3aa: CASSFGESEQFF

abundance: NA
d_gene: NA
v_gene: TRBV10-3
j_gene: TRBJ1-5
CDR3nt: TGTGCCATCAGTGACTCGGGTTTGGGCAATCAGCCCCAGCATTTT
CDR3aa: CAISDSGLGNQPQHF

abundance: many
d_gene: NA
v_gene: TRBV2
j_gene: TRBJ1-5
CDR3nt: TGTGCCAGCAGTGAAACTATGACAAGCCTGAATCAGCCCCAGCATTTT
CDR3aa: CASSETMTSLNQPQHF

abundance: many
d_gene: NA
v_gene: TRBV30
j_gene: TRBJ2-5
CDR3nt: TGTGCCTGGACGACAAGCTGGGAGACCCAGTACTTC
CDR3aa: CAWTTSWETQYF

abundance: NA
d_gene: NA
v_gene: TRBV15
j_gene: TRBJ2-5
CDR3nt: TGTGCTACCAGCAGATCGTACGGGGCACAAGAGACCCAGTACTTC
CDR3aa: CATSRSYGAQETQYF

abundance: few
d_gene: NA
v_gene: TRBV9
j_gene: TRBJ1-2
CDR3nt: TGTGCCAGCAGCGCTAGGACAGCAGGACATGGCTACACCTTC
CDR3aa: CASSARTAGHGYTF

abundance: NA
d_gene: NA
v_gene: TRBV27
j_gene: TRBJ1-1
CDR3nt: TGTGCCAGCACCCGACAAGGGGACACTGAAGCTTTCTTT
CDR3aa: CASTRQGDTEAFF

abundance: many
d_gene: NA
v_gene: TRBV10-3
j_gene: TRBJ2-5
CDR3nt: TGTGCCATCAGTGAGGGGGGAAAAGAGACCCAGTACTTC
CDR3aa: CAISEGGKETQYF

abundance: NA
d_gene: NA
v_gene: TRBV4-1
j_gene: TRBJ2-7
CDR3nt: TGCGCCAGCAGCCAAGAATCGGCGGGGATCTCCTACGAGCAGTACTTC
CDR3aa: CASSQESAGISYEQYF